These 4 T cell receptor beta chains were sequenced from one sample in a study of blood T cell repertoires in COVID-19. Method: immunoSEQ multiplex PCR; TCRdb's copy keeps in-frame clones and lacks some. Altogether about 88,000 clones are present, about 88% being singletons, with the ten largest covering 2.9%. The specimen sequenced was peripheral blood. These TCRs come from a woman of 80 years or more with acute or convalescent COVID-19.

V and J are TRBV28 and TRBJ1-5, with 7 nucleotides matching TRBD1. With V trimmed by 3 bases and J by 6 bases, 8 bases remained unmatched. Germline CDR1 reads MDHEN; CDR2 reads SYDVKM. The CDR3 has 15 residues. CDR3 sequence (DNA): TGTGCCAGCAGTTTTCCCGGACAGGATCCTCAGCCCCAGCATTTT. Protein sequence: CASSFPGQDPQPQHF.

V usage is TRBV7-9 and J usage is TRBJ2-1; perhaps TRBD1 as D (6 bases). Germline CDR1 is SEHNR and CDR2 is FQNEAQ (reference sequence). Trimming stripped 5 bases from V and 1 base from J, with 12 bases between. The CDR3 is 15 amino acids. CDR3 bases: TGTGCCAGCAGCCGATTACAGGGTTCCTACAATGAGCAGTTCTTC. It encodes CASSRLQGSYNEQFF.

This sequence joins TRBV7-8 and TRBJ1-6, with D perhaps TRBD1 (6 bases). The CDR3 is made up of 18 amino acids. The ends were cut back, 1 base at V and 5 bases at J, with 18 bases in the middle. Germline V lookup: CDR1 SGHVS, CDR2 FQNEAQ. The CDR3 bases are TGTGCCAGCAGCTTAGACGTCACAGGGTCCTCTCATAATTCACCCCTCCACTTT. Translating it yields CASSLDVTGSSHNSPLHF.

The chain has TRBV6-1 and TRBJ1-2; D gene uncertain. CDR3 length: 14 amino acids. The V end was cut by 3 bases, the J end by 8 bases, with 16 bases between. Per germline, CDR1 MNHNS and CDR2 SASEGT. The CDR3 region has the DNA TGTGCCAGCAGTGACGCCCCACCCCTAGTGGGCTACACCTTC. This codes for CASSDAPPLVGYTF.